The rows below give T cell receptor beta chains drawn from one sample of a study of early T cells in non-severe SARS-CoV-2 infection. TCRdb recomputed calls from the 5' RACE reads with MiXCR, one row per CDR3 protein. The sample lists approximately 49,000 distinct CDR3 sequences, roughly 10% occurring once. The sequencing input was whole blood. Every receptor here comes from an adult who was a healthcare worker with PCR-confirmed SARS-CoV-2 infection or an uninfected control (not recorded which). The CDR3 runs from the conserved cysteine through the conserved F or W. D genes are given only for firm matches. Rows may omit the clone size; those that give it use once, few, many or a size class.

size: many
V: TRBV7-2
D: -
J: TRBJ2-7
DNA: TGTGCCAGCAGCTTAGGTAGGGGACTTAACTACGAGCAGTACTTC
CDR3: CASSLGRGLNYEQYF

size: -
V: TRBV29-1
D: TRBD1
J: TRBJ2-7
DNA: TGCAGCGTTGAAGGTGGACAGGCCGCCTACGAGCAGTACTTC
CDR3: CSVEGGQAAYEQYF

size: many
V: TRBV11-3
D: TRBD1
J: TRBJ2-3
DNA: TGTGCCAGCAGCTTAGGTGACAGGGGACCAGATACGCAGTATTTT
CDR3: CASSLGDRGPDTQYF

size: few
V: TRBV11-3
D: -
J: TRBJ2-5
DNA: TGTGCCAGCAGCTGGGGACCGGTCCAAGAGACCCAGTACTTC
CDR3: CASSWGPVQETQYF

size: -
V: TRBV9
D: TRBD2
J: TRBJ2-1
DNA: TGTGCCAGCAGCGCTGGACTAGCCTACTACAATGAGCAGTTCTTC
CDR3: CASSAGLAYYNEQFF

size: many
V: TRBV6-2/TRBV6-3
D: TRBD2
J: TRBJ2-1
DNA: TGTGCCAGCAGTTACTCGGGACTAGCGGGAGTTTACAATGAGCAGTTCTTC
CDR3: CASSYSGLAGVYNEQFF

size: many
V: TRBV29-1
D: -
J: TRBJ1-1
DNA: TGCAGCGTAGCCTACACTCTCACTGAAGCTTTCTTT
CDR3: CSVAYTLTEAFF

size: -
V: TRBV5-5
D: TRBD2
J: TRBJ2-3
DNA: TGTGCCAGCAGCTTAGCGGGACTTGGGACAGATACGCAGTATTTT
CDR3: CASSLAGLGTDTQYF

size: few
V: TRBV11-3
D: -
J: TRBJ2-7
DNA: TGTGCCAGCAGCTTAGAAGGTATCTACGAGCAGTACTTC
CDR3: CASSLEGIYEQYF

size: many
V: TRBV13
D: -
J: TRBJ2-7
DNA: TGTGCCAGCAGCCAAGCCGAATTATCATCCTACGAGCAGTACTTC
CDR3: CASSQAELSSYEQYF

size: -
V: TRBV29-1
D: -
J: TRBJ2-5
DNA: TGCAGCGTTGTGGGGGCCCAAGAGACCCAGTACTTC
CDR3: CSVVGAQETQYF

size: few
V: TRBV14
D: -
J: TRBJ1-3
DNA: TGTGCCAGCAGCCAAAGACAGGCCCGCTCTGGAAACACCATATATTTT
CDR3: CASSQRQARSGNTIYF

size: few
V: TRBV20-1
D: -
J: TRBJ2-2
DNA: TGCAGTGCTAGAGAATACACCGGGGAGCTGTTTTTT
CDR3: CSAREYTGELFF

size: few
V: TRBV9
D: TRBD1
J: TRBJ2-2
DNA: TGTGCCAGCAGCGGGGAAGGGGGCCGGGAAAACACCGGGGAGCTGTTTTTT
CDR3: CASSGEGGRENTGELFF

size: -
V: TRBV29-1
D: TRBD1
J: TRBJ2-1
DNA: TGCAGCGTTGAAATGCGACAGGGAAATCTCTATGAGCAGTTCTTC
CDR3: CSVEMRQGNLYEQFF

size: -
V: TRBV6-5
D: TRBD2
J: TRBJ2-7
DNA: TGTGCCAGCAGTTACTCGACCCCAGGGGCGGGGGGATCCTACGAGCAGTACTTC
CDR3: CASSYSTPGAGGSYEQYF

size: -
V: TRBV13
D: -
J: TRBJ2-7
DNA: TGTGCCAGCAAGTCTGATGCAGCCACCTACGAGCAGTACTTC
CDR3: CASKSDAATYEQYF

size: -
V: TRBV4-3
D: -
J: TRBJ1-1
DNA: TGCGCCAGCAGCCAAGATCGAACAGTGAACACTGAAGCTTTCTTT
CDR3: CASSQDRTVNTEAFF

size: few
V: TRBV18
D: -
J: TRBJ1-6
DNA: TGTGCCAGCTCACCCTTCTCCAGTGATAATTCACCCCTCCACTTT
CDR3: CASSPFSSDNSPLHF

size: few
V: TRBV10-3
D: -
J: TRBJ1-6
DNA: TGTGCCATCAGTGACACAGCTAATTCACCCCTCCACTTT
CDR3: CAISDTANSPLHF

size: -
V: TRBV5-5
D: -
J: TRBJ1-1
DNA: TGTGCCAGCAGCTTGGTCATTGGGGGGAACACTGAAGCTTTCTTT
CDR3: CASSLVIGGNTEAFF

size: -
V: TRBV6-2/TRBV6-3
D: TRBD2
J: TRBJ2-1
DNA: TGTGCCAGCAGTCCCTGGCTGGGGACTAACTACAATGAGCAGTTCTTC
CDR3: CASSPWLGTNYNEQFF

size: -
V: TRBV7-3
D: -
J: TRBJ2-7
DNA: TGTGCCAGCAGCTTAACGTCGACGGACGAGCAGTACTTC
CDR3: CASSLTSTDEQYF

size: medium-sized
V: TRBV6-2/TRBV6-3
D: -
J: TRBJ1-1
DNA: TGTGCCAGCAGTCCCTCCGGGAGCCTGCATGCTTTCTTT
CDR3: CASSPSGSLHAFF

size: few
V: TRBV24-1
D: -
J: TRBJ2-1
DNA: TGTGCCACCAGTGATTTTAGGGACCAAAACAATGAGCAGTTCTTC
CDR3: CATSDFRDQNNEQFF

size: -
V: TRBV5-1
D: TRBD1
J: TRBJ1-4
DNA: TGCGCCAGCAGCTTTCTTGGACAGGCAACTAATGAAAAACTGTTTTTT
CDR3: CASSFLGQATNEKLFF

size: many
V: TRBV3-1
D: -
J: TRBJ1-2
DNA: TGTGCCAGCAGCCAGGCGGGGGCTGCTAACTATGGCTACACCTTC
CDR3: CASSQAGAANYGYTF

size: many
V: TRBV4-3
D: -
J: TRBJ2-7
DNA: TGCGCCAGCAGCTCAGGCCACGAGCAGTACTTC
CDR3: CASSSGHEQYF